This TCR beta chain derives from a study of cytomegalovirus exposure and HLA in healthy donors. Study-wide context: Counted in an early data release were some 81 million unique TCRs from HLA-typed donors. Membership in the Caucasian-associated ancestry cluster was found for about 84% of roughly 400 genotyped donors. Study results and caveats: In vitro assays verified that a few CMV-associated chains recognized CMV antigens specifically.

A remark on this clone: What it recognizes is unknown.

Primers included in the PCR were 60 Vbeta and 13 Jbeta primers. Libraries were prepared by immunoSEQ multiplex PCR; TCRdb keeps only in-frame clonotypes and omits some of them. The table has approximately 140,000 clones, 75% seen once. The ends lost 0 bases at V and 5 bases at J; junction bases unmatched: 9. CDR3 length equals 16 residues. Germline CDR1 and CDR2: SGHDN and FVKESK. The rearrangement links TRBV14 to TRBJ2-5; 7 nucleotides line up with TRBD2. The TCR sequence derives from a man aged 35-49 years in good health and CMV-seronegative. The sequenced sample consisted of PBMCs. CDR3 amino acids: CASSQDPRELWETQYF. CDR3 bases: TGTGCCAGCAGCCAAGATCCGCGGGAGTTGTGGGAGACCCAGTACTTC. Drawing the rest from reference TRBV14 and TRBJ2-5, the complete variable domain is EAGVTQFPSHSVIEKGQTVTLRCDPISGHDNLYWYRRVMGKEIKFLLHFVKESKQDESGMPNNRFLAERTGGTYSTLKVQPAELEDSGVYFCASSQDPRELWETQYFGPGTRLLVL.